The clone carrying this TCR beta chain has a count of ten or more. Its target is unknown. These data come from a study of CD8 T cells in ankylosing spondylitis. The study, taken as a whole, reports: In ankylosing spondylitis patients, matched synovial fluid reportedly showed significant enrichment of disease-linked clones.

Quantitative molecular-barcoded 5'-RACE generated the TCR beta libraries. TCRdb reprocessed the 5' RACE reads with MiXCR, giving one entry per CDR3 protein. The sample lists 50,000 to 70,000 distinct CDR3 sequences; 6.2% were seen once. V trimming: 3 bases; J trimming: 4 bases; junction bases outside the gene matches: 4. The CDR3 has 15 residues. The sample was synovial fluid, either unsorted or a sorted T cell fraction (not recorded which). V gene TRBV12-3 or TRBV12-4 combines with J gene TRBJ2-3, with 10 bases that match TRBD2. The source of this sequence is a male donor with ankylosing spondylitis. The chain's CDR3 is CASSFSGRASDTQYF. In DNA form, the CDR3 reads TGTGCCAGCAGTTTCAGCGGGAGGGCTTCAGATACGCAGTATTTT.